This T cell receptor (beta chain) was captured in a study of neurological immune-mediated disorders. General observations from the study: The study found the most TCR clonal expansion in HTLV-1-associated myelopathy and the least in multiple sclerosis, below healthy controls.

The making of cDNA relied on 5'RACE with 10-nucleotide random UMIs. TCRdb used MiXCR to reprocess the 5' RACE reads, holding one entry per CDR3 protein. The repertoire has about 84,000 distinct CDR3 sequences, 4.3% of them found once; the top ten carry 5% to 6%. This clonotype was recorded at least ten times. Antigen specificity is unknown. The ends were cut back, 2 bases at V and 2 bases at J, with 12 bases in the middle. CDR1 and CDR2 from the germline V gene are MNHEY and SVGAGI. The CDR3 covers 15 residues. Sample time point: longitudinal time-point 3. The chain carries TRBV6-5 and TRBJ1-1; D may be TRBD1 (6 bases). The TCR originated in a woman aged 55-70 years with multiple sclerosis. The sample consisted of PBMCs. The CDR3: CASSYRQAGNTEAFF. The CDR3 DNA follows: TGTGCCAGCAGTTACCGACAGGCGGGAAACACTGAAGCTTTCTTT.